The source of this T cell receptor (beta chain) is a study of cytomegalovirus exposure and HLA in healthy donors. Study-level results: The authors later found TCR association rates varying by HLA locus, with DRB1 most and HLA-C fewest.

Vbeta (60) and Jbeta (13) primers were used in the PCR. TCRdb's copy holds only in-frame clones and misses some; the assay was immunoSEQ multiplex PCR. Among 150,000 to 200,000 clones listed, roughly 87% were seen once. A word on this clone: Its antigen is still unknown.

Sequencing was carried out using PBMCs. The origin of this receptor is a girl in the first two years of life in good health and CMV-seronegative.

The CDR3 DNA reads TGTGCCAGCAGCGTGAGAGGCATTAGCGGAACTTCGACAGATACGCAGTATTTT. Amino acids: CASSVRGISGTSTDTQYF. The V gene is TRBV7-2, the J gene TRBJ2-3; maybe TRBD2 (6 bases). The V gene lost 5 bases and the J gene lost 3 bases, with 24 bases spanning the gap. This CDR3 is 18 amino acids long. CDR1 is SGHTA, CDR2 FQGNSA, per germline.